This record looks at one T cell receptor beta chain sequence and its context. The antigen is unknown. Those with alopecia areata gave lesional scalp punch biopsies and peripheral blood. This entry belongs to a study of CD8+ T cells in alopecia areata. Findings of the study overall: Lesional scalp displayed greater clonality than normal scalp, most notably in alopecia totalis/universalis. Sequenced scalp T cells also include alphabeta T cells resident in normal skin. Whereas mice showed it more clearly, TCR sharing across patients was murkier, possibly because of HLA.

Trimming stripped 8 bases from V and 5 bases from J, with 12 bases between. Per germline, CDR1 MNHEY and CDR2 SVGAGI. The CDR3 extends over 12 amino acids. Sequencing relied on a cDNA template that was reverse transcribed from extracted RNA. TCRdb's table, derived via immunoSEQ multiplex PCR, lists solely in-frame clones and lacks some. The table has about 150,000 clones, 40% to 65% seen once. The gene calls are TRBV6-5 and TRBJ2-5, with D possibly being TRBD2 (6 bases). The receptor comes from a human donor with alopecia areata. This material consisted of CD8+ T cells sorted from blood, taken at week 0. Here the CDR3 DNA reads TGTGCCAGCCTGGACCTAGCGGAGACCCAGTACTTC. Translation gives CASLDLAETQYF.